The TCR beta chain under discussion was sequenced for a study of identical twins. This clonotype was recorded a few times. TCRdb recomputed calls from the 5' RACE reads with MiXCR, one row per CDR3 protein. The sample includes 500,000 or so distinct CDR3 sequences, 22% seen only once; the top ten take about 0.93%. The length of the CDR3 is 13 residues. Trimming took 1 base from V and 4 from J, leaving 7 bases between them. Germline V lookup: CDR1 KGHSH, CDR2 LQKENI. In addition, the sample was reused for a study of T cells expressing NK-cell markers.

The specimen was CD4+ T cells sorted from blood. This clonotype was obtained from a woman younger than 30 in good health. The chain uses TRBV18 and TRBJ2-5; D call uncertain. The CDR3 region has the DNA TGTGCCAGCTCACCACAGTCAGGAGAGACCCAGTACTTC. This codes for CASSPQSGETQYF. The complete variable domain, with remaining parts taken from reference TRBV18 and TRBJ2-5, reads NAGVMQNPRHLVRRRGQEARLRCSPMKGHSHVYWYRQLPEEGLKFMVYLQKENIIDESGMPKERFSAEFPKEGPSILRIQQVVRGDSAAYFCASSPQSGETQYFGPGTRLLVL.